This TCR beta chain derives from a study of regulatory T cells in long-lasting Graves disease. General study findings and limits: Small numbers of samples may have cut accuracy.

The sample holds many counts of this clonotype. Its antigen remains unidentified. The time point is: newly diagnosed GD, antithyroid drugs for less than 3 months. Scientists built the TCR library using RNA that was extracted from PBMCs. This CDR3 region has 17 residues. V lost 3 bases to trimming and J lost 7 bases, with 22 bases between them. The V gene's germline CDR1 is MDHEN and CDR2 SYDVKM. Arm-PCR of CDR3 regions and iRepertoire HTBI primers were the basis on which TCR beta libraries were built. TCRdb re-analysed the multiplex PCR reads in MiXCR, keeping a single row per CDR3 protein. Of hundreds of thousands of distinct CDR3 sequences in the sample, roughly 15% are singletons; the top ten hold around 19%. This same sample was also taken into another study, of T cells in Graves' hyperthyroidism and ophthalmopathy.

The sequencing here drew on peripheral blood mononuclear cells (PBMCs), taken at new diagnosis, from a patient treated with antithyroid drugs. The source of this sequence is a woman aged 30 to 39 with Graves disease. V gene TRBV28 combines with J gene TRBJ1-5; maybe TRBD1 (6 bases). The CDR3 region has the DNA TGTGCCAGCAGTTTCTCTTTTTTTAGGAGAGGGGGACAGCCCCAGCATTTT. Its translation is CASSFSFFRRGGQPQHF.